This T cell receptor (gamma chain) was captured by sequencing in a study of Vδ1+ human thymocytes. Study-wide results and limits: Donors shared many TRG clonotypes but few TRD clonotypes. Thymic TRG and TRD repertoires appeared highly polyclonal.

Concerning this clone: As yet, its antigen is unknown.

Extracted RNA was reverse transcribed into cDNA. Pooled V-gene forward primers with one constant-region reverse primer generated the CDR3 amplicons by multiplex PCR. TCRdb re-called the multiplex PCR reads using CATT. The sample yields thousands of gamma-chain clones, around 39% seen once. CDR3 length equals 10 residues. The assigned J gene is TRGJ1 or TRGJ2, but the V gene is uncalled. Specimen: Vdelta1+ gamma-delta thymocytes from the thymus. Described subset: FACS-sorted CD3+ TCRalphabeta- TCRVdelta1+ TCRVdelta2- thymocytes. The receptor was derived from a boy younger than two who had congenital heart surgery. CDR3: CATWDDKKLF. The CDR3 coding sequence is TGTGCCACCTGGGACGACAAGAAACTCTTT.